This entry concerns a single TCR beta chain. This sample is part of a study of blood T cell repertoires in COVID-19. The wider study: Both acute and convalescent COVID-19 samples were obtained from the United States, Italy and Spain. T cells, B-cell-depleted T cells, or PBMCs supplied cDNA or gDNA.

Original processing notes: Using reference gene primer amplification, nucleated cell counts were estimated. Here immunoSEQ multiplex PCR was the method, and the copy in TCRdb shows in-frame clones only, minus some. The V and J calls and clone size are taken from that table; D and trimming were inferred from the DNA. The data contain about 90,000 clones, about 80% of them singletons. CDR3 length: 15 amino acids. CDR1 and CDR2 (germline): SGDLS, YYNGEE. The junction had 3 bases not matched to a gene; V was cut back by 0 bases and J by 1 base. The receptor was isolated from an older woman with acute or convalescent COVID-19. The chain couples TRBV9 to TRBJ1-1, with 7 bases matching TRBD1. Source material: peripheral blood. The DNA of the CDR3 is TGTGCCAGCAGCGTAGGACAGGGATCGAACACTGAAGCTTTCTTT. It encodes CASSVGQGSNTEAFF.